This paragraph reports one TCR beta chain. Its antigen remains unidentified. Within the sample, other DNA sequences also encode this same CDR3. The sample belongs to a study of cytomegalovirus exposure and HLA in healthy donors. Notes on the study in general: As immune exposure information, only CMV serostatus was available. Cytomegalovirus association was assigned to 170 or so TCR beta chains.

The PCR used 60 Vbeta and 13 Jbeta primers. The protocol was immunoSEQ multiplex PCR, while the TCRdb copy is restricted to in-frame clones and leaves out a portion. The sample records about 210,000 clones, around 78% being singletons. The V gene's germline CDR1 is SGHVS and CDR2 FNYEAQ. Trimming removed 1 base from V and 4 bases from J, with 11 bases in between. This CDR3 has 15 amino acids. The receptor was isolated from a woman in her thirties in good health and CMV-seropositive. The chain is built from TRBV7-6 and TRBJ2-1, with D tentatively TRBD1 (5 bases). The sequenced sample consisted of PBMCs. The CDR3 DNA is TGTGCCAGCAGCTTAGAAAGGGGCGCATACAATGAGCAGTTCTTC. Translation: CASSLERGAYNEQFF.